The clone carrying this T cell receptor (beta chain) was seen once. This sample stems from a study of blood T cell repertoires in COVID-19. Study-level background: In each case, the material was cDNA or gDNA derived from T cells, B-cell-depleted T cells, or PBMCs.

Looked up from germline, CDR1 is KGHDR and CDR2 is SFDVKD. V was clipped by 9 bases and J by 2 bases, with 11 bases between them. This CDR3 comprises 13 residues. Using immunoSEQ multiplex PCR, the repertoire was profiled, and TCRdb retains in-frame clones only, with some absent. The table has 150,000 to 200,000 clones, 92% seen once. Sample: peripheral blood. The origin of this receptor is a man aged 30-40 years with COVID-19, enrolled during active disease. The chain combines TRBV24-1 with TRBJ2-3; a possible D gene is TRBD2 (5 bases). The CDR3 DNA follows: TGTGCCACCTCCGCGGACTTCACAGATACGCAGTATTTT. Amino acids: CATSADFTDTQYF.